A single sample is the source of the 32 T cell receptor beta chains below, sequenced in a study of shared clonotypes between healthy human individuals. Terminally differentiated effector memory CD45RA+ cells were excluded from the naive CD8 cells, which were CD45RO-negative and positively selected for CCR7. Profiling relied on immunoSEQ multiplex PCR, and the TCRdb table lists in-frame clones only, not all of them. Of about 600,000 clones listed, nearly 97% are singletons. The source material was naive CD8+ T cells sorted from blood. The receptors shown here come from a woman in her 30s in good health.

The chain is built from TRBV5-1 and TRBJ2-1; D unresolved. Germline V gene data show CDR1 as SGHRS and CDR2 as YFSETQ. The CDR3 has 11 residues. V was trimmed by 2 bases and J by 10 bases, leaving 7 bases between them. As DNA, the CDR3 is TGCGCCAGCAGCTTTGGGGTCGAGCAGTTCTTC. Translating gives CASSFGVEQFF.

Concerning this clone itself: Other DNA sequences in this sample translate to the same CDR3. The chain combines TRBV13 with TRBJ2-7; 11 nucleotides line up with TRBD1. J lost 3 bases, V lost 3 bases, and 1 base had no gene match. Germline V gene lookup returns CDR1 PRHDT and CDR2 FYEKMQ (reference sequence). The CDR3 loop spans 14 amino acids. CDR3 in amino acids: CASSLGTGGYEQYF. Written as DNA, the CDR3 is TGTGCCAGCAGCTTGGGGACAGGGGGCTACGAGCAGTACTTC.

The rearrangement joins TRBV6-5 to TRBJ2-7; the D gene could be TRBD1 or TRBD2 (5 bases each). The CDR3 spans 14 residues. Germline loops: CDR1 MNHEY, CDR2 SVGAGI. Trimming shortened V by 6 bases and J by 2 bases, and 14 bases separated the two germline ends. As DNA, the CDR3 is TGTGCCAGCAGCCCTGGGGACGGCACCTACGAGCAGTACTTC. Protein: CASSPGDGTYEQYF.

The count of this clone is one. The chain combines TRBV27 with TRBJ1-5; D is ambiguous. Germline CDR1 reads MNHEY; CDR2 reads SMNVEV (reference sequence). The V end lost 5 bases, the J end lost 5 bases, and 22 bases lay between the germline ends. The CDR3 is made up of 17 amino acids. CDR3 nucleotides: TGTGCCAGCAGTCCATCGCCCTTCGGACGTTATGATCAGCCCCAGCATTTT. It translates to CASSPSPFGRYDQPQHF.

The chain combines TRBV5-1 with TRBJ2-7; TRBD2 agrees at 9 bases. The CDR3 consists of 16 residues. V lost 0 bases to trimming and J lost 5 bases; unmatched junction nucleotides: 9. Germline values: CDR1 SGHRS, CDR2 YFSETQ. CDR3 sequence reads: CASSLDEGGRANEQYF. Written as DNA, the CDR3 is TGCGCCAGCAGCTTGGATGAGGGCGGGAGGGCCAACGAGCAGTACTTC.

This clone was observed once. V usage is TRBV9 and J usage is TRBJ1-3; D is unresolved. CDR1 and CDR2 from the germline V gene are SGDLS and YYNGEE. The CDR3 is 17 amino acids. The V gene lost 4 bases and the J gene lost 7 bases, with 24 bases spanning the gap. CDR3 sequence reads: CASSHPPQPHVGNTIYF. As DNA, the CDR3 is TGTGCCAGCAGCCACCCCCCACAGCCGCACGTCGGGAACACCATATATTTT.

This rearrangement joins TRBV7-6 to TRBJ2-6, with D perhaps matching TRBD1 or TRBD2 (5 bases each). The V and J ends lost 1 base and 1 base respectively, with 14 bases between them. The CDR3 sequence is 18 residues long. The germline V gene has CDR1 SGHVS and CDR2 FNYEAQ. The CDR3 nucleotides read TGTGCCAGCAGCTTAGGTCAAAATTGGGGGTCTGGGGCCAACGTCCTGACTTTC. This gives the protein CASSLGQNWGSGANVLTF.

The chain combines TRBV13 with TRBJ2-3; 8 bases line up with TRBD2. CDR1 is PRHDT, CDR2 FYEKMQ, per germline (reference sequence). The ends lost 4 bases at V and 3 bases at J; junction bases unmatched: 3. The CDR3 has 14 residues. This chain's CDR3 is CASSSGRGTDTQYF. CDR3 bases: TGTGCCAGCAGCTCCGGGAGGGGGACAGATACGCAGTATTTT.

CDR3 bases: TGTGCCAGCAGCTTATTCGAGCCTCAGGGTCTAACTAATGAAAAACTGTTTTTT. It specifies CASSLFEPQGLTNEKLFF. The rearrangement uses TRBV7-6 and TRBJ1-4, with D possibly being TRBD1 (5 bases). Germline V gene data show CDR1 as SGHVS and CDR2 as FNYEAQ. CDR3 length equals 18 residues. Trimming pared 2 bases from V and 1 base from J, leaving 17 bases between.

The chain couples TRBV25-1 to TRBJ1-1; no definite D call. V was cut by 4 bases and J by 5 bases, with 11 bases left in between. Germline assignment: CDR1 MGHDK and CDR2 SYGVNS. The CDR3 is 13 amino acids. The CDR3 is CASSGQVGTEAFF. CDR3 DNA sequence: TGTGCCAGCAGTGGGCAGGTGGGGACTGAAGCTTTCTTT.

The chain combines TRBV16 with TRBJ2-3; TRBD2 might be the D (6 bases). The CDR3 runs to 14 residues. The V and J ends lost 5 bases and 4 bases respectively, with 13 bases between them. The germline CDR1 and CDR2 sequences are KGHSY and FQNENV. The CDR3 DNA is TGTGCCAGCAGCAAAGGAGGGAGGCCAGATACGCAGTATTTT. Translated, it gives CASSKGGRPDTQYF.

CDR3 in amino acids: CASSESRQGARGNYGYTF. CDR3 nucleotides: TGTGCCAGCAGTGAATCAAGACAGGGGGCGAGAGGTAACTATGGCTACACCTTC. The genes are TRBV6-1 and TRBJ1-2, with 10 positions matching TRBD1. The J segment lost 1 base and the V segment lost 2 bases, leaving 10 bases of the junction unmatched. In germline, CDR1 is MNHNS, CDR2 SASEGT. There are 18 residues in the CDR3.

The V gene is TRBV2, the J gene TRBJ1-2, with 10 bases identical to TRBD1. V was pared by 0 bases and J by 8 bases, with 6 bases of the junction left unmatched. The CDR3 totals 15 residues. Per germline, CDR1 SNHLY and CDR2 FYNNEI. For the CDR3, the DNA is TGTGCCAGCAGTGAAGCCGTGACAGGGGGCAACGGCTACACCTTC. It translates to CASSEAVTGGNGYTF.

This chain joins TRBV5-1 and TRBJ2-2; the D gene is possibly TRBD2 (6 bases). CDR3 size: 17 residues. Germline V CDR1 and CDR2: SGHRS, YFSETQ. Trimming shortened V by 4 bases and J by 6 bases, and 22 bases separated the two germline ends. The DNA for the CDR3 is TGCGCCAGCAGCCTTACCAGTAAGGCGGGATGGGCCGGGGAGCTGTTTTTT. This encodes CASSLTSKAGWAGELFF.

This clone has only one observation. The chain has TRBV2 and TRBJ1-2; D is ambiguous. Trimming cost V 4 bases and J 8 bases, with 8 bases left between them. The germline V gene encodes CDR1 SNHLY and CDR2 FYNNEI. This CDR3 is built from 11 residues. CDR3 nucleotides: TGTGCCAGCAGTGTTAGAGGCGGCTACACCTTC. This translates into CASSVRGGYTF.

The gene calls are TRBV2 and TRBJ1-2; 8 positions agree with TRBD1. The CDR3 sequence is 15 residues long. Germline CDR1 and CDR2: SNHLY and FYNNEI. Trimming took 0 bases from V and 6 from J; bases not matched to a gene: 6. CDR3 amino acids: CASSEAAGGINGYTF. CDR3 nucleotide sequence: TGTGCCAGCAGTGAAGCGGCAGGGGGCATCAATGGCTACACCTTC.

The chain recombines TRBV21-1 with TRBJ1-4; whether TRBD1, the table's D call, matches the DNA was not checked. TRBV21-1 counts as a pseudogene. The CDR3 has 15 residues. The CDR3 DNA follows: TGTGCCAGCAGCAAAGGGGCAGCAACTAATGAAAAACTGTTTTTT. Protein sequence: CASSKGAATNEKLFF.

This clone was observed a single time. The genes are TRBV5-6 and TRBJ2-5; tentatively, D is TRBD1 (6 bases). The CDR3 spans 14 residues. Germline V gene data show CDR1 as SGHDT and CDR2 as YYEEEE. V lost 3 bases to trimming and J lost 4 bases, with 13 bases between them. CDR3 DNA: TGTGCCAGCAGCTCGGACAGTTTAGGAGAGACCCAGTACTTC. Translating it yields CASSSDSLGETQYF.

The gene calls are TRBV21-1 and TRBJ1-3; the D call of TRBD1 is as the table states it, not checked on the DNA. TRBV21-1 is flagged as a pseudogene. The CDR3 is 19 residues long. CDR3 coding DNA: TGTGCCAGCAGCAAAGTTAGAAGGGTAGGGGGAGCTGCTGGAAACACCATATATTTT. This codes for CASSKVRRVGGAAGNTIYF.

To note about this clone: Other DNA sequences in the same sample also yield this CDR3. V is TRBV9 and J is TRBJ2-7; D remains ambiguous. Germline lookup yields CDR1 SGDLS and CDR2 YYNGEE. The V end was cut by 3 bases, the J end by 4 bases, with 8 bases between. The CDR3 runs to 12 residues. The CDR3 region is CASSGDGYEQYF. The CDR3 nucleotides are TGTGCCAGCAGCGGAGACGGATACGAGCAGTACTTC.

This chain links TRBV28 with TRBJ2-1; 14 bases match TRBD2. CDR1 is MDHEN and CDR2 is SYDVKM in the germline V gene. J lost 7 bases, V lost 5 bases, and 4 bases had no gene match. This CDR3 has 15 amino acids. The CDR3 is CASSGTSGRLNEQFF. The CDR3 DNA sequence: TGTGCCAGCAGTGGGACTAGCGGGAGATTAAATGAGCAGTTCTTC.

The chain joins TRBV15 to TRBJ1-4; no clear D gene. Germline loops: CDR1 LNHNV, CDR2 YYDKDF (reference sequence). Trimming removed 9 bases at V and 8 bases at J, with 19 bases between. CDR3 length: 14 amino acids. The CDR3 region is CATAAPGHGEKLFF. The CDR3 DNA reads TGTGCCACTGCCGCCCCGGGCCACGGGGAAAAACTGTTTTTT.

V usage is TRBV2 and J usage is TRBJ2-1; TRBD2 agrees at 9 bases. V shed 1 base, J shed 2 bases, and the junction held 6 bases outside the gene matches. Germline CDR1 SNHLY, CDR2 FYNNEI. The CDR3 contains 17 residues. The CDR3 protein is CASSEVIAGEAYNEQFF. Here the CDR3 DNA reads TGTGCCAGCAGTGAAGTTATAGCGGGAGAGGCCTACAATGAGCAGTTCTTC. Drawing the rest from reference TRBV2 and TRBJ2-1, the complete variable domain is EPEVTQTPSHQVTQMGQEVILRCVPISNHLYFYWYRQILGQKVEFLVSFYNNEISEKSEIFDDQFSVERPDGSNFTLKIRSTKLEDSAMYFCASSEVIAGEAYNEQFFGPGTRLTVL.

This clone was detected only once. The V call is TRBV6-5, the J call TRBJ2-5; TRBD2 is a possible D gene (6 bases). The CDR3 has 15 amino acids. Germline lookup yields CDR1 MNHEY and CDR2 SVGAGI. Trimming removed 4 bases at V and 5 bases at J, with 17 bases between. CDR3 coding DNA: TGTGCCAGCAGTTCCACCGTGGGCCGGGGGGAGACCCAGTACTTC. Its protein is CASSSTVGRGETQYF.

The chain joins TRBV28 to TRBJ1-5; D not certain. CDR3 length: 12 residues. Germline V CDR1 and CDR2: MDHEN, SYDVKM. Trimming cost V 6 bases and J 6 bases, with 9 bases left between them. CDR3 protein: CASRDGIQPQHF. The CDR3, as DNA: TGTGCCAGCAGGGATGGAATTCAGCCCCAGCATTTT.

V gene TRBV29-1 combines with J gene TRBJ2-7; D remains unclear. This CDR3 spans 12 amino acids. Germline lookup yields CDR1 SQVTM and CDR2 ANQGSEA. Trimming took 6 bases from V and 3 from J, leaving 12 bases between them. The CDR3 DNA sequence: TGCAGCGTCGACACGGATTACTACGAGCAGTACTTC. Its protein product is CSVDTDYYEQYF.

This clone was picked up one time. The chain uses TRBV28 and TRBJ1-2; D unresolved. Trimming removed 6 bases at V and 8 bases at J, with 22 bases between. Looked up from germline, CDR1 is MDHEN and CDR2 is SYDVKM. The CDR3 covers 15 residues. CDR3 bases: TGTGCCAGCAGCCAGAAGGGTCGGCATTTCTGGGGCTACACCTTC. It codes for CASSQKGRHFWGYTF.

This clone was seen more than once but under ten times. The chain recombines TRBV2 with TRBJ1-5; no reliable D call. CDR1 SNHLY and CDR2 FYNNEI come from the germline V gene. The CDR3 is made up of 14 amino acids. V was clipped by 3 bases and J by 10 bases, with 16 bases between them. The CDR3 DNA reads TGTGCCAGCAGTGATATGCGGTGGAAGGGACCCCAGCATTTT. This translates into CASSDMRWKGPQHF. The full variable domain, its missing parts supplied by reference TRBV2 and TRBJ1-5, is EPEVTQTPSHQVTQMGQEVILRCVPISNHLYFYWYRQILGQKVEFLVSFYNNEISEKSEIFDDQFSVERPDGSNFTLKIRSTKLEDSAMYFCASSDMRWKGPQHFGDGTRLSIL.

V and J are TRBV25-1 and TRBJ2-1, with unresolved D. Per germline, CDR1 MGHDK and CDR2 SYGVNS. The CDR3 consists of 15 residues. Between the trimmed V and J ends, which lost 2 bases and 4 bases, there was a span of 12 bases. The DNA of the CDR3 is TGTGCCAGCAGTGAACCCCAGACACGATACAATGAGCAGTTCTTC. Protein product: CASSEPQTRYNEQFF.

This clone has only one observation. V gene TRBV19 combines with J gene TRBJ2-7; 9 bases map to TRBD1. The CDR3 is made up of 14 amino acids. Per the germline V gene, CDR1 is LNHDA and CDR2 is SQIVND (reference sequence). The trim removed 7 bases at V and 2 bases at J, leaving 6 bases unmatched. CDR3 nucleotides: TGTGCCAGTACCCCCGGGACAGGGCCCTACGAGCAGTACTTC. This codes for CASTPGTGPYEQYF.

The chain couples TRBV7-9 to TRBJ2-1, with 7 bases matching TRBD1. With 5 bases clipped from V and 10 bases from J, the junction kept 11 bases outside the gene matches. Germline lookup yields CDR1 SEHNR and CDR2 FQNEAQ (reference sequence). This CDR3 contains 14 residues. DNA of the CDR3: TGTGCCAGCAGCGAAGGAAGGGGGCTTGGAGAGCAGTTCTTC. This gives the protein CASSEGRGLGEQFF.

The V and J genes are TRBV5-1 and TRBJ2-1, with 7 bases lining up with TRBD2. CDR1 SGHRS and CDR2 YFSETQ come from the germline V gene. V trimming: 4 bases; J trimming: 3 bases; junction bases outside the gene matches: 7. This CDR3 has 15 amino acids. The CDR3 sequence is CASSELSGRYNEQFF. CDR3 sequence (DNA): TGCGCCAGCAGCGAACTTAGCGGGCGCTACAATGAGCAGTTCTTC. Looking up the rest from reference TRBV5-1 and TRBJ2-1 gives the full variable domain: KAGVTQTPRYLIKTRGQQVTLSCSPISGHRSVSWYQQTPGQGLQFLFEYFSETQRNKGNFPGRFSGRQFSNSRSEMNVSTLELGDSALYLCASSELSGRYNEQFFGPGTRLTVL.